The clone carrying this T cell receptor (beta chain) appeared a single time. This sample is drawn from a study of blood T cell repertoires in COVID-19. At the level of the study: COVID-19 samples collected from the United States, Italy and Spain covered acute and convalescent phases. The cDNA or gDNA used as material had been derived from T cells, B-cell-depleted T cells, or PBMCs.

Authors' analysis steps: Amplification from reference gene primers served as the basis for estimated nucleated cell counts. Assay: immunoSEQ multiplex PCR; the TCRdb copy retains only in-frame clones and omits some. For V, J and clone size, that table is used; D and trimming come from the DNA. The data show under 250,000 clones, 84% seen once. Trimming took off 8 bases at V and 3 bases at J, with 10 bases between the two ends. In germline, CDR1 is SNHLY, CDR2 FYNNEI. The length of the CDR3 is 12 residues. This chain joins TRBV2 and TRBJ2-5, with D maybe TRBD1 (5 bases). The TCR sequence derives from a human donor in a cohort sampled during active COVID-19. The sequencing input was peripheral blood. The CDR3 nucleotides are TGTGCCAGCGGGGCCCCGGAAGAGACCCAGTACTTC. The encoded protein is CASGAPEETQYF.